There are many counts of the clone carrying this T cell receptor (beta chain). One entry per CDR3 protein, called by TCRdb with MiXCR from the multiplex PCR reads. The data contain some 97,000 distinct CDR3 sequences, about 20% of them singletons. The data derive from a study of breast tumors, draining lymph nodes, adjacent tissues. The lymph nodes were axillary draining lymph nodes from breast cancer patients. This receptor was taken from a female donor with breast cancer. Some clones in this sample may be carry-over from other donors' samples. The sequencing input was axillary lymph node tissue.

The CDR3 sequence: CSPARMLAGGSDTQYF. In DNA form, the CDR3 reads TGCAGTCCCGCTCGCATGCTAGCGGGAGGGTCAGATACGCAGTATTTT. The chain uses TRBV20-1 and TRBJ2-3; 12 nucleotides match TRBD2. The CDR3 runs to 16 residues. V dropped 8 bases and J dropped 4; count of bases not matched to a gene: 13. Germline lookup yields CDR1 DFQATT and CDR2 SNEGSKA (reference sequence).